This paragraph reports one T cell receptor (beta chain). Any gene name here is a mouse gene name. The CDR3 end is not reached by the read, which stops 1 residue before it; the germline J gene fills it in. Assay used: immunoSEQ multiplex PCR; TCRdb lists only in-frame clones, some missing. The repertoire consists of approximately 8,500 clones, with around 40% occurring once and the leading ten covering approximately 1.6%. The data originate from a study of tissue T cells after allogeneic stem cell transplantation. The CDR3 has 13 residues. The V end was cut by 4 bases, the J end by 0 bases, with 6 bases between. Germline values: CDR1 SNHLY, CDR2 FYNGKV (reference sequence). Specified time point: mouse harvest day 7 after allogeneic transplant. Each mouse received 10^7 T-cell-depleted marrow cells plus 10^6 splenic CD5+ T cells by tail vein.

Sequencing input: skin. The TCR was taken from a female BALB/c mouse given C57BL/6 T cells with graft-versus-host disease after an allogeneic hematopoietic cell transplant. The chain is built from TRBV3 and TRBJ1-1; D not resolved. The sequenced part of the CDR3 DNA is TGTGCCAGCAGCTCCAATGCAAACACAGAAGTCTTC. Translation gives CASSSNANTEVF. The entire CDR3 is CASSSNANTEVFF. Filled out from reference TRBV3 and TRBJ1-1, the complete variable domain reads GPKVLQIPSHQIIDMGQMVTLNCDPVSNHLYFYWYKQILGQQMEFLVNFYNGKVMEKSKLFKDQFSVERPDGSYFTLKIQPTALEDSAVYFCASSSNANTEVFFGKGTRLTVV.